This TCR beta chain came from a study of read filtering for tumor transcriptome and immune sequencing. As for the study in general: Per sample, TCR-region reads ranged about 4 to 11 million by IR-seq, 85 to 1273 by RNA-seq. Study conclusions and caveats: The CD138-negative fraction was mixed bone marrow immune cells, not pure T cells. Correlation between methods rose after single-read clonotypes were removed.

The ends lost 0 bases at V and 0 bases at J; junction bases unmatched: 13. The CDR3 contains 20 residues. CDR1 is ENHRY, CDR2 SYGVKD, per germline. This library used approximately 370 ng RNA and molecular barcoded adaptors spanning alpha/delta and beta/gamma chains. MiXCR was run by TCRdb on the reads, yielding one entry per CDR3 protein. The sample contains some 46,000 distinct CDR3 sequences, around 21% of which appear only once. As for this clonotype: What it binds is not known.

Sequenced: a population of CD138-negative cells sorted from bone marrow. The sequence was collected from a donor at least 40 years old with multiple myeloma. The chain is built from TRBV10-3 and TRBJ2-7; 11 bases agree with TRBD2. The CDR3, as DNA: TGTGCCATCAGTGAGTCGAGGCCTCGGACTAGCGGGCGAAGCTCCTACGAGCAGTACTTC. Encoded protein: CAISESRPRTSGRSSYEQYF.